Presented here are 22 T cell receptor beta chains from one specimen sequenced in a study of cytomegalovirus exposure and HLA in healthy donors. Assay used: immunoSEQ multiplex PCR; TCRdb lists only in-frame clones, some missing. The sample has over 200,000 clones; roughly 85% are singletons. The sample taken for sequencing was PBMCs. Receptors originate from a woman aged 18-29 years in good health and CMV-seronegative.

This chain connects TRBV5-1 to TRBJ2-1; tentatively, D is TRBD2 (6 bases). Germline CDR1 and CDR2: SGHRS and YFSETQ. The CDR3 covers 14 residues. Trimming took 6 bases from V and 4 from J, leaving 14 bases between them. CDR3 nucleotides: TGCGCCAGCAAGGCGGGATCAGGTTACAATGAGCAGTTCTTC. This codes for CASKAGSGYNEQFF.

This chain connects TRBV4-1 to TRBJ2-1; D is possibly TRBD1 (6 bases). Germline CDR1 is MGHRA and CDR2 is YSYEKL. The CDR3 spans 17 residues. The V end was cut by 5 bases, the J end by 3 bases, with 20 bases between. Here the CDR3 DNA reads TGCGCCAGCAGCTCCTCACCTCTACAGGGTTTCTACAATGAGCAGTTCTTC. Amino acids: CASSSSPLQGFYNEQFF.

This chain connects TRBV27 to TRBJ2-1; 11 bases are shared with TRBD2. CDR3 size: 13 residues. Germline-derived CDR1 and CDR2 are MNHEY and SMNVEV (reference sequence). Germline trimming cut 8 bases from V and 9 bases from J; bases unmatched to any gene: 6. The CDR3 loop is CASSTSGGGEQFF. Written as DNA, the CDR3 is TGTGCCAGCTCCACTAGCGGGGGTGGTGAGCAGTTCTTC.

Concerning this clone: Other DNA sequences of this sample code for an identical CDR3. The rearrangement links TRBV27 to TRBJ2-4; either TRBD1 or TRBD2 may fit D (5 bases each). Germline-derived CDR1 and CDR2 are MNHEY and SMNVEV (reference sequence). This CDR3 is built from 15 residues. V lost 0 bases to trimming and J lost 0 bases, with 6 bases between them. CDR3 coding DNA: TGTGCCAGCAGTTTATCGGGGGTAGCCAAAAACATTCAGTACTTC. Translation gives CASSLSGVAKNIQYF.

In its sample, this clone was seen a few times. The CDR3 region has the DNA TGTGCCAGCAGACCCATGAGTTCAGGGGGAAACACCATATATTTT. Translation: CASRPMSSGGNTIYF. This chain joins TRBV28 and TRBJ1-3, with TRBD1 as a possible D gene (5 bases). CDR1 and CDR2 (germline): MDHEN, SYDVKM. The V gene lost 6 bases and the J gene lost 4 bases, with 16 bases spanning the gap. The CDR3 is 15 residues long.

The chain employs TRBV28 and TRBJ2-5; 8 nucleotides agree with TRBD1. The V and J ends lost 6 bases and 2 bases, in that order; junction bases with no gene match: 14. The CDR3 covers 17 residues. The germline CDR1 and CDR2 sequences are MDHEN and SYDVKM. This CDR3 is CASRGTGSRAFQETQYF. The CDR3 DNA is TGTGCCAGCAGAGGGACAGGATCCCGGGCCTTTCAAGAGACCCAGTACTTC.

J is TRBJ1-2 and V is TRBV7-2, with 7 bases matching TRBD1. Germline assignment: CDR1 SGHTA and CDR2 FQGNSA. Germline trimming cut 7 bases from V and 9 bases from J; bases unmatched to any gene: 8. The CDR3 covers 12 residues. The CDR3 nucleotides read TGTGCCAGCACCGCCGACAGGGTACGCTACACCTTC. It translates to CASTADRVRYTF.

The chain recombines TRBV5-1 with TRBJ2-1, with 10 bases fitting TRBD2. The germline CDR1 and CDR2 sequences are SGHRS and YFSETQ. J was trimmed by 2 bases and V by 4 bases; bases with no gene match: 3. This CDR3 has 15 residues. The CDR3 nucleotides read TGCGCCAGCAGCCTGCTAGCGGGAGCCTACAATGAGCAGTTCTTC. Translated, it gives CASSLLAGAYNEQFF.

The chain couples TRBV5-6 to TRBJ2-7, with TRBD1 matching over 9 bases. The CDR3 is made up of 14 amino acids. V gave up 0 bases and J gave up 6 bases; unmatched junction bases: 4. Per the germline V gene, CDR1 is SGHDT and CDR2 is YYEEEE. CDR3 residues: CASSLGGDRVEQYF. The CDR3 coding sequence is TGTGCCAGCAGCTTGGGCGGGGACAGGGTCGAGCAGTACTTC.

The sample holds one count of this clone. The gene calls are TRBV30 and TRBJ1-4; maybe TRBD1 (5 bases). Per the germline V gene, CDR1 is GTSNPN and CDR2 is SVGIG (reference sequence). The CDR3 contains 14 residues. V was cut by 5 bases and J by 0 bases, with 10 bases left in between. The CDR3 DNA reads as TGTGCCTGGGGCCGGGGGGCAACTAATGAAAAACTGTTTTTT. It yields the protein CAWGRGATNEKLFF.

The chain recombines TRBV28 with TRBJ2-1; D could derive from TRBD1 or TRBD2 (5 bases each). The CDR3 sequence is 11 residues long. V lost 2 bases and J lost 11, with 7 bases in between. Germline CDR1 and CDR2: MDHEN and SYDVKM. The CDR3 DNA sequence: TGTGCCAGCAGTTTAGGGACCCAGCAGTTCTTC. As protein: CASSLGTQQFF.

V is TRBV6-1 and J is TRBJ1-2, with TRBD1 identical over 8 bases. J was trimmed by 3 bases and V by 7 bases; bases with no gene match: 10. The CDR3 is made up of 15 amino acids. Germline CDR1 is MNHNS and CDR2 is SASEGT. In DNA form, the CDR3 reads TGTGCCAGCATATCCCGGACAGGGAGCGACTATGGCTACACCTTC. It translates to CASISRTGSDYGYTF.

This chain joins TRBV7-2 and TRBJ2-5; 7 bases fit TRBD2. The junction had 5 bases not matched to a gene; V was cut back by 1 base and J by 6 bases. The CDR3 spans 14 residues. Per germline, CDR1 SGHTA and CDR2 FQGNSA. The CDR3 sequence is CASSLDGTTKTQYF. As DNA, the CDR3 is TGTGCCAGCAGCTTAGACGGGACTACCAAGACCCAGTACTTC.

V is TRBV10-2 and J is TRBJ2-1; possibly TRBD1 or TRBD2 for D (5 bases each). V was pared by 4 bases and J by 4 bases, with 14 bases between. Germline V lookup: CDR1 WSHSY, CDR2 SAAADI. There are 15 residues in the CDR3. CDR3 nucleotide sequence: TGCGCCAGCAGTGGGCTACGGGACGGGTACAATGAGCAGTTCTTC. It is translated as CASSGLRDGYNEQFF.

The chain combines TRBV30 with TRBJ1-4; 7 bases align to TRBD1. The length of the CDR3 is 15 residues. J was trimmed by 2 bases and V by 2 bases; bases with no gene match: 5. Germline CDR1 GTSNPN, CDR2 SVGIG (reference sequence). The CDR3 nucleotides read TGTGCCTGGAGTCGGCTCAGGGGGACTAATGAAAAACTGTTTTTT. Translation gives CAWSRLRGTNEKLFF.

The V gene is TRBV28, the J gene TRBJ1-2; 7 bases fit TRBD1. The V and J ends lost 7 bases and 3 bases, in that order; junction bases with no gene match: 14. CDR1 and CDR2 from the germline V gene are MDHEN and SYDVKM. The length of the CDR3 is 16 residues. This CDR3 reads CASTQRGPGPHYGYTF. CDR3 sequence (DNA): TGTGCCAGCACACAGAGGGGGCCAGGGCCTCACTATGGCTACACCTTC.

The J gene is TRBJ1-1, the V gene TRBV18; D not certain. V lost 3 bases to trimming and J lost 1 base, with 15 bases between them. Germline V gene lookup returns CDR1 KGHSH and CDR2 LQKENI. CDR3 length equals 16 residues. The CDR3 loop is CASSPPGRAGNTEAFF. The CDR3 coding sequence is TGTGCCAGCTCACCGCCTGGTCGGGCGGGGAACACTGAAGCTTTCTTT.

The V call is TRBV4-1, the J call TRBJ1-2; unclear D gene. Per germline, CDR1 MGHRA and CDR2 YSYEKL. The CDR3 is 15 residues long. V gave up 2 bases and J gave up 4 bases, with 14 bases separating them. The CDR3 DNA reads as TGCGCCAGCAGCCAATCACCCCTTGACACCTATGGCTACACCTTC. It specifies CASSQSPLDTYGYTF.

The V gene is TRBV7-8, the J gene TRBJ1-4; perhaps TRBD1 as D (6 bases). V was cut by 2 bases and J by 9 bases, with 16 bases left in between. CDR1 and CDR2 (germline): SGHVS, FQNEAQ. CDR3 length: 15 amino acids. The CDR3 sequence: CASSLSAGQGQKLFF. The CDR3 DNA is TGTGCCAGCAGCTTATCGGCGGGACAAGGACAAAAACTGTTTTTT. The full variable domain, its missing parts supplied by reference TRBV7-8 and TRBJ1-4, is GAGVSQSPRYKVAKRGQDVALRCDPISGHVSLFWYQQALGQGPEFLTYFQNEAQLDKSGLPSDRFFAERPEGSVSTLKIQRTQQEDSAVYLCASSLSAGQGQKLFFGSGTQLSVL.

Only a few counts were recorded for this clone. CDR3 bases: TGCGCCAGCCGCCCCGACAGGGGGTACACAGATACGCAGTATTTT. Translating gives CASRPDRGYTDTQYF. The chain employs TRBV5-1 and TRBJ2-3; 9 nucleotides match TRBD1. The CDR3 runs to 15 residues. Germline CDR1 reads SGHRS; CDR2 reads YFSETQ. The V and J ends lost 7 bases and 2 bases, in that order; junction bases with no gene match: 8.

There are a few counts of this clone. V gene TRBV7-2 combines with J gene TRBJ1-6; weak D call: TRBD1 (5 bases). The germline gives CDR1 SGHTA, CDR2 FQGNSA. Trimming shortened V by 3 bases and J by 4 bases, and 7 bases separated the two germline ends. CDR3 length equals 14 residues. In DNA form, the CDR3 reads TGTGCCAGCAGCTTGACAGCTTATAATTCACCCCTCCACTTT. It is translated as CASSLTAYNSPLHF.

This clone came up once. The chain is built from TRBV7-9 and TRBJ1-2, with 7 bases fitting TRBD1. The CDR3 is made up of 16 amino acids. CDR1 and CDR2 from the germline V gene are SEHNR and FQNEAQ (reference sequence). Trimming took 5 bases from V and 7 from J; bases not matched to a gene: 16. CDR3 DNA sequence: TGTGCCAGCAGCCTTAAGACCGGGACAGAAAAGGGTGGCTACACCTTC. It yields the protein CASSLKTGTEKGGYTF. Variable domain in full (rest from reference TRBV7-9 and TRBJ1-2): DTGVSQNPRHKITKRGQNVTFRCDPISEHNRLYWYRQTLGQGPEFLTYFQNEAQLEKSRLLSDRFSAERPKGSFSTLEIQRTEQGDSAMYLCASSLKTGTEKGGYTFGSGTRLTVV.